Each of the 10 T cell receptor beta chains below was sequenced from the same sample in a study of OX40 agonist ivuxolimab in advanced cancers. The library came from the immunoSEQ multiplex PCR assay. The source is immuneACCESS, and TCRdb retained only in-frame sequences with V and J called. Part of the clones is not carried over; for the studies checked, unresolved V genes explain less than half of this, and the remainder is unexplained. Counted in this sample were over 85,000 clones; 80% to 90% of them appeared once. Of the sample, around 5.5% is held by the ten largest clones. The sample consisted of CD4+ or CD8+ T cells sorted from blood, taken in a trial of the OX40 agonist ivuxolimab. The receptors were gathered from an adult with an advanced solid tumor such as melanoma, head and neck, liver or kidney cancer.

The chain couples TRBV4-3 to TRBJ2-1; 9 bases fit TRBD2. Germline values: CDR1 LGHNA, CDR2 YSLEER. The length of the CDR3 is 17 residues. Trimming at V came to 0 bases and at J to 4 bases, leaving 7 bases not matched to a gene. The CDR3 here is CASSQEGSSGVYNEQFF. DNA of the CDR3: TGCGCCAGCAGCCAAGAAGGGTCTAGCGGGGTTTACAATGAGCAGTTCTTC.

The chain employs TRBV5-6 and TRBJ2-5, with D tentatively TRBD2 (6 bases). The CDR3 contains 13 residues. The germline CDR1 and CDR2 sequences are SGHDT and YYEEEE. V shed 0 bases and J shed 5 bases, with 8 bases lying between them. CDR3 bases: TGTGCCAGCAGCTTGGCGGGAGTGGAGACCCAGTACTTC. It yields the protein CASSLAGVETQYF.

This clone was seen a few times. The chain is built from TRBV7-9 and TRBJ1-6; possible D gene TRBD1, 5 bases. CDR3 length: 13 residues. Germline CDR1 is SEHNR and CDR2 is FQNEAQ (reference sequence). Trimming removed 4 bases from V and 9 bases from J, with 10 bases in between. In DNA, the CDR3 is TGTGCCAGCAGCTCTTCCAGGGTTTCACCCCTCCACTTT. This sequence encodes CASSSSRVSPLHF.

The rearrangement joins TRBV4-3 to TRBJ1-1, with a possible D match to TRBD1 (5 bases). V lost 0 bases, J lost 3 bases, and 8 bases lay in between. The CDR3 is made up of 14 amino acids. Germline CDR1 and CDR2: LGHNA and YSLEER. The chain's CDR3 is CASSQEGGYTEAFF. CDR3 bases: TGCGCCAGCAGCCAAGAGGGGGGTTACACTGAAGCTTTCTTT.

This sequence joins TRBV7-9 and TRBJ2-5; 8 bases align to TRBD1. The CDR3 is made up of 14 amino acids. The J segment lost 4 bases and the V segment lost 4 bases, leaving 5 bases of the junction unmatched. Germline V CDR1 and CDR2: SEHNR, FQNEAQ (reference sequence). This CDR3 is CASSSRQGIETQYF. The CDR3 coding sequence is TGTGCCAGCAGCTCTCGACAGGGGATAGAGACCCAGTACTTC.

The genes are TRBV9 and TRBJ2-2; 11 bases are shared with TRBD2. In germline, CDR1 is SGDLS, CDR2 YYNGEE. J lost 4 bases, V lost 0 bases, and 2 bases had no gene match. CDR3 length equals 16 residues. The CDR3 is CASSVGGLAGTGELFF. CDR3 nucleotides: TGTGCCAGCAGCGTAGGCGGACTAGCGGGCACCGGGGAGCTGTTTTTT.

J is TRBJ1-1 and V is TRBV29-1, with D possibly TRBD1 on 6 matching bases. Germline CDR1 is SQVTM and CDR2 is ANQGSEA. Trimming pared 5 bases from V and 3 bases from J, leaving 13 bases between. The length of the CDR3 is 13 residues. CDR3 nucleotide sequence: TGCAGCGTTCGGTACAGGGAAGACACTGAAGCTTTCTTT. Translating gives CSVRYREDTEAFF.

The chain combines TRBV5-1 with TRBJ1-6; TRBD1 is a possible D gene (5 bases). Germline CDR1 reads SGHRS; CDR2 reads YFSETQ. The ends were cut back, 0 bases at V and 6 bases at J, with 10 bases in the middle. The CDR3 has 15 amino acids. In nucleotides, the CDR3 is TGCGCCAGCAGCTTGGTGGAGGGGTCTAATTCACCCCTCCACTTT. Its protein product is CASSLVEGSNSPLHF.

This chain links TRBV7-2 with TRBJ2-1; D is possibly TRBD1 or TRBD2 (6 bases each). This CDR3 region has 15 residues. Germline V gives CDR1 SGHTA, CDR2 FQGNSA. V was clipped by 1 base and J by 12 bases, with 19 bases between them. The CDR3 nucleotides are TGTGCCAGCAGCTTAGGGAGCGGAGGGGGTATACCGCAGTTCTTC. It specifies CASSLGSGGGIPQFF.

J is TRBJ2-2 and V is TRBV19; 7 nucleotides agree with TRBD2. J was trimmed by 1 base and V by 4 bases; bases with no gene match: 9. Germline V gene sequence: CDR1 LNHDA, CDR2 SQIVND (reference sequence). The CDR3 is 17 residues long. CDR3 sequence: CASSTSYSGWNTGELFF. CDR3 bases: TGTGCCAGTAGTACCTCCTATAGCGGGTGGAACACCGGGGAGCTGTTTTTT.